Listed here are 8 T cell receptor beta chains from one sample, sequenced in a study of human T cells and chemical hapten exposure. Time point specified: patch test 3, about 24 weeks after DPC sensitization. Indicated treatment: therapeutic diphenylcyclopropenone sensitization with weekly scalp DPC. Each CDR3 protein gets one entry after TCRdb re-called the RACE reads with MiXCR. This table holds roughly 71,000 distinct CDR3 sequences, approximately 12% found once. Sequenced material: whole blood, taken in connection with sensitization to the hapten diphenylcyclopropenone (DPC). The receptors shown here come from a woman in her forties or fifties with alopecia areata. Some clones in this sample may be carry-over from other donors' samples.

There are many counts of this clonotype. V is TRBV4-1 and J is TRBJ2-3, with 7 bases aligning to TRBD2. This CDR3 has 14 amino acids. With 4 bases clipped from V and 6 bases from J, the junction kept 7 bases outside the gene matches. Germline CDR1 reads MGHRA; CDR2 reads YSYEKL. CDR3: CASSLVAGADTQYF. CDR3 nucleotide sequence: TGCGCCAGCAGCCTAGTGGCGGGAGCGGATACGCAGTATTTT.

This clonotype has more than one count but fewer than ten. The V and J genes are TRBV6-2 or TRBV6-3 and TRBJ2-2; the D gene is possibly TRBD2 (6 bases). Germline-derived CDR1 and CDR2 are MNHEY and SVGEGT. Deletions cut 7 bases from V and 0 bases from J, with 18 bases between. The CDR3 is 17 amino acids. The CDR3 protein is CASKSTGGGPNTGELFF. CDR3 sequence (DNA): TGTGCCAGCAAATCTACCGGGGGTGGCCCGAACACCGGGGAGCTGTTTTTT.

This clonotype has just a few counts. The chain employs TRBV7-2 and TRBJ1-2; D might be TRBD1 (5 bases). Per germline, CDR1 SGHTA and CDR2 FQGNSA. V lost 10 bases, J lost 8 bases, and 20 bases lay in between. The CDR3 covers 13 residues. The CDR3 DNA reads as TGTGCCACCGCGAGGGGTCAAGGGGACGGCTACACCTTC. Its protein product is CATARGQGDGYTF. The entire variable domain, with the rest obtained from reference TRBV7-2 and TRBJ1-2, is as follows: GAGVSQSPSNKVTEKGKDVELRCDPISGHTALYWYRQSLGQGLEFLIYFQGNSAPDKSGLPSDRFSAERTGGSVSTLTIQRTQQEDSAVYLCATARGQGDGYTFGSGTRLTVV.

The sample holds many counts of this clonotype. The chain couples TRBV28 to TRBJ1-2, with 9 bases that match TRBD1. This CDR3 comprises 15 residues. J lost 6 bases, V lost 7 bases, and 12 bases had no gene match. Germline CDR1 and CDR2: MDHEN and SYDVKM. CDR3 sequence reads: CASNSIMGQGDGYTF. CDR3 DNA sequence: TGTGCCAGCAACTCTATTATGGGACAGGGTGATGGCTACACCTTC.

The sample holds many counts of this clonotype. V usage is TRBV18 and J usage is TRBJ1-2; perhaps TRBD1 as D (5 bases). The CDR3 spans 15 residues. The V and J ends lost 0 bases and 5 bases respectively, with 13 bases between them. Per the germline V gene, CDR1 is KGHSH and CDR2 is LQKENI. DNA for the CDR3: TGTGCCAGCTCACCACCTGAGGGGACCGATTATGGCTACACCTTC. Its translation: CASSPPEGTDYGYTF.

This clonotype was detected ten times or more. The CDR3 sequence is CASSVGDTNYEQYF. The CDR3 nucleotides are TGTGCCAGCAGCGTAGGGGACACAAACTACGAGCAGTACTTC. The V and J genes are TRBV7-9 and TRBJ2-7, with D perhaps TRBD1 (6 bases). Trimming removed 5 bases at V and 3 bases at J, with 14 bases between. The CDR3 runs to 14 residues. Germline-derived CDR1 and CDR2 are SEHNR and FQNEAQ (reference sequence).

This clonotype was found many times. V gene TRBV10-3 combines with J gene TRBJ2-2; D possibly uses TRBD1 or TRBD2 (6 bases each). The CDR3 loop spans 12 amino acids. From germline, CDR1 is ENHRY and CDR2 SYGVKD. V gave up 11 bases and J gave up 1 base, with 8 bases separating them. CDR3 region: CAAGQNTGELFF. CDR3 coding DNA: TGTGCCGCGGGACAGAACACCGGGGAGCTGTTTTTT.

This clonotype has more than one count but fewer than ten. The rearrangement joins TRBV6-5 to TRBJ2-7; 7 bases align to TRBD1. Germline V lookup: CDR1 MNHEY, CDR2 SVGAGI. The CDR3 has 15 residues. The V and J ends lost 6 bases and 0 bases, in that order; junction bases with no gene match: 8. The DNA for the CDR3 is TGTGCCAGCAGGATACAGGGGACCGACTCCTACGAGCAGTACTTC. Protein product: CASRIQGTDSYEQYF.